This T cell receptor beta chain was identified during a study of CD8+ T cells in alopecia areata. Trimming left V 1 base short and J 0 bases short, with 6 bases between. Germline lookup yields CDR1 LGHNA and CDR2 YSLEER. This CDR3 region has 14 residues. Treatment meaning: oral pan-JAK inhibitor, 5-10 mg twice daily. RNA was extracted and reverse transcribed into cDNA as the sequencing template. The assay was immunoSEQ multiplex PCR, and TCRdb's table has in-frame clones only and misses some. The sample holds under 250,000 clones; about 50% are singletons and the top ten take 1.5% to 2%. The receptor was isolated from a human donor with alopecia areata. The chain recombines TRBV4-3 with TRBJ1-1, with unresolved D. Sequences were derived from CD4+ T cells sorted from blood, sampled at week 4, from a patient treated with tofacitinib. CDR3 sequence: CASSQVVLNTEAFF. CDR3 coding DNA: TGCGCCAGCAGCCAAGTAGTCTTGAACACTGAAGCTTTCTTT.